This TCR beta chain was sequenced in a study of shared clonotypes between healthy human individuals. As for the study in general: There were three CD4 naive, three CD4 memory, two CD8 naive and one CD8 memory plates per donor. Regarding the study as a whole: Few donors restricted represented genetic and exposure-history diversity. Clonotype sharing across a handful of donors was observed for approximately 5% of naive CD4 clonotypes.

The sorted-subset replicate PCRs were given roughly 200 ng DNA, which is 30,000 or so T cell genomes. Clones were read by immunoSEQ multiplex PCR, and TCRdb kept only the in-frame ones, dropping some. The data contain around 1.5 million clones, around 98% of them singletons. Worth noting for this clone: The antigen is not known.

The germline V gene encodes CDR1 SGHRS and CDR2 YFSETQ. The V segment lost 1 base and the J segment 3 bases; nucleotides outside the gene matches: 5. CDR3 length: 15 residues. Input material: naive CD4+ T cells sorted from blood. As for subset: CD45RA+ positively selected. J is TRBJ2-7 and V is TRBV5-1, with TRBD2 identical over 9 bases. The receptor was derived from a man under 40 in good health. The CDR3 loop reads CASSLTGTSSYEQYF. The DNA of the CDR3 is TGCGCCAGCAGCTTGACCGGGACTAGCAGCTACGAGCAGTACTTC.